The clone carrying this T cell receptor (beta chain) was seen a handful of times. The antigen remains undetermined. Genes and germline are mouse. Read data end 1 residue before the CDR3 end; the end is taken from the germline J gene. The germline V gene encodes CDR1 KGHPV and CDR2 FQNQEV (reference sequence). V lost 6 bases and J 7 bases, leaving 10 bases between the germline ends. The CDR3 spans 11 residues. This sample was taken from a study of tissue T cells after allogeneic stem cell transplantation. Study findings and constraints: Blood and spleen captured only part of the tissue TCR repertoire. Motif-based clustering found tissue-specific repertoire signatures shared across patients, though few clones were shared.

Sample time point: mouse harvest day 7 after allogeneic transplant. Each mouse received 10^7 T-cell-depleted marrow cells plus 10^6 splenic CD5+ T cells by tail vein. Tissues came from B6→BALB/c major-mismatch GVHD mice at day 7 or 14. Sequencing of TCRbeta CDR3 at survey depth gave sequences and template counts. TCRdb keeps only in-frame clones here, not all; method: immunoSEQ multiplex PCR. This sample has roughly 2,300 clones; around 52% occur once, and the top ten carry less than 20%. The chain carries TRBV26 and TRBJ2-7; the D is unclear. This sequence was found in a female BALB/c mouse given C57BL/6 T cells with graft-versus-host disease after an allogeneic hematopoietic cell transplant. The sequenced sample was liver tissue. The CDR3 sequence is CASSAPGEQYF. The sequenced CDR3 bases are TGTGCCAGCAGCGCCCCGGGGGAACAGTAC. Filled out from reference TRBV26 and TRBJ2-7, the complete variable domain reads NSKVIQTPRYLVKGQGQKAKMRCIPEKGHPVVFWYQQNKNNEFKFLINFQNQEVLQQIDMTEKRFSAECPSNSPCSLEIQSSEAGDSALYLCASSAPGEQYFGPGTRLTVL.